This passage covers 5 T cell receptor beta chains from one sample sequenced in a study of T cells in tumors after PD-1 blockade. Using immunoSEQ multiplex PCR, the repertoire was profiled, and TCRdb retains in-frame clones only, with some absent. The data contain about 33,000 clones, around 80% of them singletons. The sequences come from PBMCs, collected before anti-PD-1 treatment. These receptors were collected from a human donor with basal cell carcinoma.

This rearrangement joins TRBV19 to TRBJ1-1; D might be TRBD1 (6 bases). This CDR3 spans 13 amino acids. In germline, CDR1 is LNHDA, CDR2 SQIVND (reference sequence). Trimming removed 6 bases at V and 3 bases at J, with 11 bases between. The CDR3 sequence is CASRNNRDTEAFF. CDR3 coding DNA: TGTGCCAGTAGGAATAACAGGGACACTGAAGCTTTCTTT.

The CDR3 spells CASSFARTSSHEQYF. The CDR3 DNA reads as TGTGCCAGCAGTTTCGCCCGGACTAGCAGCCACGAGCAGTACTTC. V and J are TRBV6-2 or TRBV6-3 and TRBJ2-7; 8 nucleotides agree with TRBD2. The J segment lost 5 bases and the V segment lost 4 bases, leaving 10 bases of the junction unmatched. Germline CDR1 and CDR2: MNHEY and SVGEGT. This CDR3 has 15 residues.

The CDR3 bases are TGTGCCAGCAGATCGACAGGGGAGAATGAAAAACTGTTTTTT. Residues: CASRSTGENEKLFF. The V call is TRBV28, the J call TRBJ1-4; TRBD1 agrees at 8 bases. CDR3 length: 14 amino acids. The junction had 5 bases not matched to a gene; V was cut back by 6 bases and J by 5 bases. Germline assignment: CDR1 MDHEN and CDR2 SYDVKM.

V and J are TRBV7-2 and TRBJ2-6; D gene uncertain. The V gene lost 5 bases and the J gene lost 0 bases, with 8 bases spanning the gap. Per germline, CDR1 SGHTA and CDR2 FQGNSA. There are 15 residues in the CDR3. CDR3 protein: CASSLAVSGANVLTF. As DNA, the CDR3 is TGTGCCAGCAGCCTTGCCGTCTCTGGGGCCAACGTCCTGACTTTC.

V is TRBV6-6 and J is TRBJ2-3; 10 bases align to TRBD2. V gave up 7 bases and J gave up 6 bases; unmatched junction bases: 10. Germline CDR1 MNHNY, CDR2 SVGAGI (reference sequence). The CDR3 is 15 amino acids. CDR3 coding DNA: TGTGCCAGCACCCTTAGCGGGGGGCCGTCTGATACGCAGTATTTT. It codes for CASTLSGGPSDTQYF.